This entry is about one T cell receptor (beta chain). Its antigen is currently not known. The input lacks base qualities; no much larger clone sits a single base away. Trimming costs V 7 bases and J 2 bases, and their ends lie 18 bases apart. CDR1 and CDR2 (MNHNS, SASEGT) derive from the germline V gene. Including cysteine and phenylalanine, the CDR3 has 15 amino acids. The DNA shown is the 45-base CDR3, in frame from base 1. The sample is drawn from a study of OX40 agonist ivuxolimab in advanced cancers. In terms of the full investigation: Ivuxolimab was an agonistic, fully human IgG2 monoclonal antibody directed against OX40 (CD134), a costimulatory receptor. In the dose-escalation cohort, 65% to 90% of patients were male, and the mean age was around 60 years, with a range of roughly 20 to 80. The point of sequencing TCRbeta in the periphery was to test whether ivuxolimab changed TCR sequence diversity and drove clonal T-cell expansion. Partial responses occurred in three dose-escalation patients: two with cutaneous melanoma and one with hepatocellular carcinoma. Prior anti-PD-1, anti-PD-L1 or anti-CTLA-4 therapy was permitted, and checkpoint inhibitors had been received by more than 35% of dose-escalation patients. Intravenous ivuxolimab was administered to patients every 2 weeks at six dose levels: 0.01, 0.1, 0.3, 1.5, 3 and 10 mg/kg. Of the approximately 54 dose-escalation patients, hepatocellular carcinoma was present in approximately 20, melanoma in approximately 15, renal cell carcinoma in 9 and head and neck cancer in 9. The monotherapy dose-escalation portion (N ≈ 55 patients) of the phase I ivuxolimab trial is reported in the paper.

Genomic DNA was isolated from the sorted cells so that the TCRbeta CDR3 region could be sequenced. TCRbeta CDR3 regions were sequenced using the immunoSEQ Assay. The clones in this table, taken by TCRdb from immuneACCESS, are in-frame only. Not every clone is retained; where verified, under half of the shortfall comes from an unresolved V gene, and the cause of the rest is unknown. For this sample the table gives approximately 74,000 clones, of which roughly four fifths were detected only once. Approximately 5% of the sample lies in the top ten. The trial excluded patients who had a history of autoimmune disease or were on systemic immunosuppression. Peripheral blood for TCR sequencing was collected from all dose cohorts at baseline, on cycle 4 day 1, and on cycle 7 day 1. The samples were taken from a phase I, first-in-human, multicenter, open-label dose-escalation trial of ivuxolimab. Adults with locally advanced or metastatic head and neck squamous cell, hepatocellular, melanoma or renal cell carcinoma were enrolled in the trial. CD4+ and CD8+ T cells were sorted separately from peripheral blood before TCR sequencing.

What the study reported, not specific to this receptor: After ivuxolimab, expanded clones were on average more numerous among CD8+ T cells than among CD4+ T cells. In the 0.1-3.0 mg/kg groups, partial responders were among the patients with the lowest normalized peripheral clonal expansion, particularly in CD8+ T cells. Antigen specificity was not determined for the clonally expanded peripheral T cells. Low levels of normalized T-cell clonal expansion were also shown by some nonresponding patients. Clonal expansion of both CD4+ and CD8+ blood T cells was observed from baseline to week 6 at doses 0.1 to 3.0 mg/kg.

The chain links TRBV6-1 with TRBJ2-7; confidence is insufficient to name the D gene. This sequence was found in an adult with an advanced solid tumor such as melanoma, head and neck, liver or kidney cancer. The specimen comprised CD4+ or CD8+ T cells sorted from blood, sampled in a trial of the OX40 agonist ivuxolimab. The CDR3 amino acid sequence is: CASTPHKTTTYEQYF. The DNA is as follows: TGTGCCAGCACTCCGCACAAAACCACTACCTACGAGCAGTACTTC.